This T cell receptor beta chain was observed in a study of OX40 agonist ivuxolimab in advanced cancers. Produced via immunoSEQ multiplex PCR; TCRdb's table is partial and in-frame only. The sample includes roughly 76,000 clones, 86% of them seen just once. Unmatched junction bases numbered 10, after V lost 4 bases and J lost 7 bases. The germline V gene has CDR1 MDHEN and CDR2 SYDVKM. The CDR3 has 15 residues. Source: CD4+ or CD8+ T cells sorted from blood, taken in a trial of the OX40 agonist ivuxolimab. The origin of this receptor is an adult with an advanced solid tumor such as melanoma, head and neck, liver or kidney cancer. This rearrangement joins TRBV28 to TRBJ1-5; 7 nucleotides agree with TRBD1. The CDR3 DNA is TGTGCCAGCAGTTCTCCCACAGGGGATGAACAGCCCCAGCATTTT. Its protein is CASSSPTGDEQPQHF.